This TCR beta chain stems from a study of metastatic and nonmetastatic thyroid tumors (TCRdb year 2020). At the level of the whole study: The researchers compared repertoires between peripheral blood samples and tumor or nodule tissue samples from patients with malignant or benign thyroid disease. What the authors observed across the whole study: TCR beta diversity was reported as significantly higher in malignant tumors than in benign nodules, in both blood and tumor samples.

No treatment had been received by any patient before thyroid surgery. The study retrospectively analysed patient clinical samples collected from about 2012 to 2018 using T-cell receptor beta sequencing. The library was made by PCR. Sequencing was performed on an Illumina HiSeq 4000. High-throughput sequencing was used to profile the CDR3 region of the TCR beta-chain in every patient. The study's own analysis went as follows. Drawing on CDR3 differences between clinicopathological groups, the researchers built a classifier meant to tell apart patients with distant-metastatic papillary thyroid cancer. The Shannon index was used to measure repertoire diversity, and the Morisita-Horn index was used to measure how similar tumor and blood repertoires were. TCRdb reprocessing: public reads trimmed at Q25 with fastp, clones called with MiXCR, in-frame beta chains kept. These V and J calls originate from TCRdb's pipeline instead of the authors' own analysis. The sample yields under 9,500 clones; over 20% were counted once. The top ten clones comprise 15% to 17% of the sample.

Including cysteine and phenylalanine, the CDR3 has 11 amino acids. The DNA shown is the 33-base CDR3, in frame from base 1. Via the germline V gene, CDR1 is SGHRS and CDR2 YFSETQ. V loses 4 bases of germline sequence and J loses 11 bases, and the interval between the two ends is 12 bases. For this clone: The antigen it recognizes is unknown. One base away there is no much larger clone; base qualities are not given.

The specimen sequenced was tumor tissue. This TCR derives from a female donor with papillary thyroid cancer or a benign thyroid nodule (not recorded which). Some clones in this sample may be carry-over from other donors' samples. This receptor chain uses TRBV5-1 and TRBJ1-2; the D segment could be TRBD1, given 5 matching bases. In nucleotide form, the sequence is TGCGCCAGCAGCGACGGGGCGAAATACACCTTC. This is translated as CASSDGAKYTF.